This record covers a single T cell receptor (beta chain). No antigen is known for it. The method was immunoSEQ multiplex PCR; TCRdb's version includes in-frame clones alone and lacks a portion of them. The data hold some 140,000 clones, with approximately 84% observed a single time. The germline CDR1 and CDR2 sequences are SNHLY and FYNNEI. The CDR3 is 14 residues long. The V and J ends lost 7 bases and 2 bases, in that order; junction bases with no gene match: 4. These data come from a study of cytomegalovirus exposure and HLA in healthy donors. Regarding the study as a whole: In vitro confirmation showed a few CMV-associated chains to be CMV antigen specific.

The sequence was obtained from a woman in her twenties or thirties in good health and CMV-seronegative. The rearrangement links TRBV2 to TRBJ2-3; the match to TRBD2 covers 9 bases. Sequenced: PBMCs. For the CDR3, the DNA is TGTGCCAGCACCCCGGGACTAGCCACAGATACGCAGTATTTT. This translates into CASTPGLATDTQYF.